A selection of T cell receptor beta chains follows, all from one sample in a study of OX40 agonist ivuxolimab in advanced cancers. The protocol was immunoSEQ multiplex PCR, while the TCRdb copy is restricted to in-frame clones and leaves out a portion. The sample lists some 79,000 clones, 90% to 95% occurring once. Sequences were derived from CD4+ or CD8+ T cells sorted from blood, sampled in a trial of the OX40 agonist ivuxolimab. These receptors were obtained from an adult with an advanced solid tumor such as melanoma, head and neck, liver or kidney cancer. The CDR3 runs from the conserved cysteine through the conserved F or W. Each record gives: J gene, clone size, D gene, V gene, CDR3 DNA, CDR3 protein. D genes are given only for firm matches. Only part of the rows carry a size: once, few, many, or a class if the clone is expanded.

TRBJ2-7 once TRBD1 TRBV27 TGTGCCAGCAGTTCCGCCGGGACAGGGGGCGAGCAGTACTTC CASSSAGTGGEQYF
TRBJ2-5 - - TRBV15 TGTGCCACCAGCAGAGATCTCGGCCTAAAAGAGACCCAGTACTTC CATSRDLGLKETQYF
TRBJ2-1 - - TRBV5-1 TGCGCCAGCAGCTTGGCCCAGATTTACAATGAGCAGTTCTTC CASSLAQIYNEQFF
TRBJ1-2 - - TRBV5-4 TGTGCCAGCAGCACCACACAGGGCCGCTATGGCTACACCTTC CASSTTQGRYGYTF
TRBJ1-1 - - TRBV1 TGCACCAGCAGCCAAGTCCTTACAGGGCCCTGGGGCACTGAAGCTTTCTTT CTSSQVLTGPWGTEAFF
TRBJ1-5 once TRBD1 TRBV2 TGTGCCAGCACGAAGGGACAGCTCGATCAGCCCCAGCATTTT CASTKGQLDQPQHF
TRBJ2-6 - - TRBV7-9 TGTGCCAGCAGCCCTCGTACTGGGGCCAACGTCCTGACTTTC CASSPRTGANVLTF
TRBJ2-3 - - TRBV7-9 TGTGCCAGCAGCCCCAAGTCCGCAGATACGCAGTATTTT CASSPKSADTQYF
TRBJ2-5 - TRBD2 TRBV7-9 TGTGCCAGCAAAGACGGGAGGGGGGAAGAGACCCAGTACTTC CASKDGRGEETQYF
TRBJ2-2 - - TRBV9 TGTGCCAGCAGCGTAGACGGAGGTCGGACCGGGGAGCTGTTTTTT CASSVDGGRTGELFF
TRBJ2-7 - - TRBV2 TGTGCCAGCACCCCACAGGGTTTGTTTAATGACGAGCAGTACTTC CASTPQGLFNDEQYF
TRBJ2-7 - TRBD2 TRBV9 TGTGCCAGCAGCGTAGCTCTAGCGGGAGAGTTTGGTTACGAGCAGTACTTC CASSVALAGEFGYEQYF
TRBJ2-7 - TRBD1 TRBV5-1 TGCGCCAGCAGCCAGGGACAGAGCTCCTACGAGCAGTACTTC CASSQGQSSYEQYF
TRBJ1-1 - TRBD1 TRBV18 TGTGCCAGCTCACCCCTTGAGACAGGGAGTTCTGAAGCTTTCTTT CASSPLETGSSEAFF
TRBJ2-6 - - TRBV11-2 TGTGCCAGCAGCTCGCTGGTACCTGGAAGCTCTGGGGCCAACGTCCTGACTTTC CASSSLVPGSSGANVLTF
TRBJ2-7 - TRBD1 TRBV19 TGTGCCAGTAGTAGTACCACAATCGACGGACAGGGGGAGCGTGACGAGCAGTACTTC CASSSTTIDGQGERDEQYF
TRBJ1-3 once TRBD1 TRBV19 TGTGCCAGTAGTAGAGGCGGGACAGCAGGAAACACCATATATTTT CASSRGGTAGNTIYF
TRBJ2-3 - TRBD2 TRBV4-1 TGCGCCAGCAGCCTTCGACTAGCGGGAGATACAGATACGCAGTATTTT CASSLRLAGDTDTQYF
TRBJ1-2 - - TRBV11-2 TGTGCCAGCAGCTTAGTAGGGGTGGTGGAGGGCTACACCTTC CASSLVGVVEGYTF
TRBJ2-7 - TRBD2 TRBV10-3 TGTGCCATCGGCGGGCCTAGCGGGAGGGAAGCCTACGAGCAGTACTTC CAIGGPSGREAYEQYF
TRBJ2-1 once TRBD2 TRBV28 TGTGCCACGCGGGGGTGGGCTTCAACCTACAATGAGCAGTTCTTC CATRGWASTYNEQFF
TRBJ2-2 - TRBD2 TRBV7-6 TGTGCCAGCAGCTTAGAGGTGACTAGCGCAGCCGGGGAGCTGTTTTTT CASSLEVTSAAGELFF
TRBJ2-3 - - TRBV7-9 TGTGCCAGCAGCTTAGATTGGGCAGATACGCAGTATTTT CASSLDWADTQYF
TRBJ2-3 - TRBD2 TRBV7-2 TGTGCCAGCAGCTTAGTTAGCGGGATTGTCACAGATACGCAGTATTTT CASSLVSGIVTDTQYF
TRBJ2-1 - TRBD2 TRBV19 TGTGCCAGTAGTAGGAGGACTAGCGGGACCAATGAGCAGTTCTTC CASSRRTSGTNEQFF
TRBJ2-7 few - TRBV18 TGTGCCAGCTCACCATCCACAGGGACCCTGGGCGAGCAGTACTTC CASSPSTGTLGEQYF
TRBJ1-5 - TRBD1 TRBV4-3 TGCGCCAGCAGCCGGGGGACAGGGACGGGCAATCAGCCCCAGCATTTT CASSRGTGTGNQPQHF
TRBJ2-1 - - TRBV6-1 TGTGCCAGCAGTACGGCGGGTGGGTACAATGAGCAGTTCTTC CASSTAGGYNEQFF